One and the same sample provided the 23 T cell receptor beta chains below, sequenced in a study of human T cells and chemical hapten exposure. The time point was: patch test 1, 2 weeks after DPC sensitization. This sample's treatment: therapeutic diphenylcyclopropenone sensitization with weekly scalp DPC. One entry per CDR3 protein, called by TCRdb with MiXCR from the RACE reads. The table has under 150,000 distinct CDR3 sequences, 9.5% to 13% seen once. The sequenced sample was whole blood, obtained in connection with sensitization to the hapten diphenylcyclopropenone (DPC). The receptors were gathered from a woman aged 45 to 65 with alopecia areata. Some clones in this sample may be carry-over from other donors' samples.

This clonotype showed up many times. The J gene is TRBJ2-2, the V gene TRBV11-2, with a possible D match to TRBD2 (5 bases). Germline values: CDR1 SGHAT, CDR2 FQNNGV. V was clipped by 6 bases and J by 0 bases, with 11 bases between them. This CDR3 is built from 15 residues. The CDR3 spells CASRGRHANTGELFF. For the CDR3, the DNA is TGTGCCAGCAGGGGGAGACACGCGAACACCGGGGAGCTGTTTTTT. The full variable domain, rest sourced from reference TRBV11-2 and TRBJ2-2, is EAGVAQSPRYKIIEKRQSVAFWCNPISGHATLYWYQQILGQGPKLLIQFQNNGVVDDSQLPKDRFSAERLKGVDSTLKIQPAKLEDSAVYLCASRGRHANTGELFFGEGSRLTVL.

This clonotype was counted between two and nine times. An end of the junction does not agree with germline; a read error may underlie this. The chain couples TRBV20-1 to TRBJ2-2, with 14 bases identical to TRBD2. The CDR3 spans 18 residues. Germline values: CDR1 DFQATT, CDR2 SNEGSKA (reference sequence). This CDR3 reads CSASPGLAGAGGAGEPFF. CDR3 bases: TGCAGTGCTAGTCCGGGACTAGCGGGAGCAGGAGGGGCCGGGGAGCCGTTTTTT.

DNA for the CDR3: TGTGCCAGCAGCGTAGTAGGGACAGGGCGGCCCGGGGAGCTGTTTTTT. Amino acid sequence: CASSVVGTGRPGELFF. The chain links TRBV9 to TRBJ2-2; 9 bases match TRBD1. The V gene end was trimmed by 0 bases and the J gene end by 6 bases; junction bases not matched to a gene: 6. The CDR3 is 16 amino acids. CDR1 and CDR2 from the germline V gene are SGDLS and YYNGEE.

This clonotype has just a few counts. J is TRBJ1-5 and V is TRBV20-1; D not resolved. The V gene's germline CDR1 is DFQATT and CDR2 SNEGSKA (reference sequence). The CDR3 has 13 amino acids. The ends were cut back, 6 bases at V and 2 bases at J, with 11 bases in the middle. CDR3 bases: TGCAGTGCCACCATAGCCCGCAATCAGCCCCAGCATTTT. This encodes CSATIARNQPQHF.

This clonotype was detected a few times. The CDR3 nucleotides read TGTGCCAGCAGCGGAGGCGGACCCCGATCTGGAAACACCATATATTTT. Its protein is CASSGGGPRSGNTIYF. The rearrangement joins TRBV6-6 to TRBJ1-3; D is uncertain. Germline V gene data show CDR1 as MNHNY and CDR2 as SVGAGI (reference sequence). Trimming shortened V by 6 bases and J by 1 base, and 16 bases separated the two germline ends. The length of the CDR3 is 16 residues.

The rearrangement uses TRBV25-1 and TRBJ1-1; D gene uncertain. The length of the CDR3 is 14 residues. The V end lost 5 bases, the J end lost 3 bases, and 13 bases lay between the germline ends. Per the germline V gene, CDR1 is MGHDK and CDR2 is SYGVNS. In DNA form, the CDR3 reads TGTGCCAGCAGTTCCGACTTATTTCACACTGAAGCTTTCTTT. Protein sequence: CASSSDLFHTEAFF.

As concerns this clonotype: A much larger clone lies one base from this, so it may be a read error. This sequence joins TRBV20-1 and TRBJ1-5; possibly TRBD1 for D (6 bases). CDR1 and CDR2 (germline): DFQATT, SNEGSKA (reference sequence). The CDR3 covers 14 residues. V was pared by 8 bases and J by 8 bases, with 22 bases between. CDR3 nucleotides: TGCAGTACTGGGGGGGGCCCGCTGGTGGAGCCCCAGCATTTT. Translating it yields CSTGGGPLVEPQHF.

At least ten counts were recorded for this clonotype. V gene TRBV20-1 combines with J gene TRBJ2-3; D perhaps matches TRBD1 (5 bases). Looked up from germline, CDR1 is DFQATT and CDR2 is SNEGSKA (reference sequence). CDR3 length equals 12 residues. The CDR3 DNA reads TGCGGAAGCAGACAGAGCACAGATACGCAGTATTTT. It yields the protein CGSRQSTDTQYF.

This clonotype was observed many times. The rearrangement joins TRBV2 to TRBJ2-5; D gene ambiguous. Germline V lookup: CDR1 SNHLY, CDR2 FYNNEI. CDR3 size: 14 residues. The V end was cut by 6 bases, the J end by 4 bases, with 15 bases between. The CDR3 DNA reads TGTGCCAGCAGCCCCGGGTCAACCTTAGAGACCCAGTACTTC. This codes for CASSPGSTLETQYF.

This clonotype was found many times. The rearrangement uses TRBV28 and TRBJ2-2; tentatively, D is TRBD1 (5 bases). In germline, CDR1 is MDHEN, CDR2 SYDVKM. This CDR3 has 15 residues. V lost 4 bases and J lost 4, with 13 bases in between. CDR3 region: CASSSPGKGTGELFF. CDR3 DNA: TGTGCCAGCAGTTCCCCAGGGAAGGGCACCGGGGAGCTGTTTTTT. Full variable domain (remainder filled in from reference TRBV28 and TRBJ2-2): DVKVTQSSRYLVKRTGEKVFLECVQDMDHENMFWYRQDPGLGLRLIYFSYDVKMKEKGDIPEGYSVSREKKERFSLILESASTNQTSMYLCASSSPGKGTGELFFGEGSRLTVL.

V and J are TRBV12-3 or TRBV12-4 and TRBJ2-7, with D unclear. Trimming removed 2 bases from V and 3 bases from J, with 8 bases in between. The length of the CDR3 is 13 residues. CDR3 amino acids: CASSLYLGYEQYF. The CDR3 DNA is TGTGCCAGCAGTTTATACCTGGGCTACGAGCAGTACTTC.

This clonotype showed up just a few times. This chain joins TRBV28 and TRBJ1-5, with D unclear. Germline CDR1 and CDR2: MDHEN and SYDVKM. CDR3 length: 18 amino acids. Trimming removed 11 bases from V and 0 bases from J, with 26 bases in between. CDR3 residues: CAPARGSPTSYSNQPQHF. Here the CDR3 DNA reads TGTGCCCCAGCGCGAGGGTCCCCCACTTCCTATAGCAATCAGCCCCAGCATTTT. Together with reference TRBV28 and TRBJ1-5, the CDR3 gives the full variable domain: DVKVTQSSRYLVKRTGEKVFLECVQDMDHENMFWYRQDPGLGLRLIYFSYDVKMKEKGDIPEGYSVSREKKERFSLILESASTNQTSMYLCAPARGSPTSYSNQPQHFGDGTRLSIL.

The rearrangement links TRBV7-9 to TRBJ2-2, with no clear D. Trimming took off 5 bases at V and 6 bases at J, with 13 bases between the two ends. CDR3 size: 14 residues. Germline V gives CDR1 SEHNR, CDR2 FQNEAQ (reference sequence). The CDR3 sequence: CASSLPLAPGELFF. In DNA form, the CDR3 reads TGTGCCAGCAGCCTCCCGCTCGCGCCCGGGGAGCTGTTTTTT.

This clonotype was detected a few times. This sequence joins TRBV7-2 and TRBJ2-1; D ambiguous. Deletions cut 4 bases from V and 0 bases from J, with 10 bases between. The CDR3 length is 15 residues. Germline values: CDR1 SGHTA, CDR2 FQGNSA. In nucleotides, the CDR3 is TGTGCCAGCAGCTACCGTGCAGACTCCTACAATGAGCAGTTCTTC. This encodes CASSYRADSYNEQFF.

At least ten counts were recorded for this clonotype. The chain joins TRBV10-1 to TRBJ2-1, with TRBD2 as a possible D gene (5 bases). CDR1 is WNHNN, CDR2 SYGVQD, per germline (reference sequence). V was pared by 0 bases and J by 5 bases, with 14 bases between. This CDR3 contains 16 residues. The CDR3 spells CASSESDFFTHNEQFF. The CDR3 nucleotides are TGCGCCAGCAGTGAGTCGGACTTCTTTACCCACAATGAGCAGTTCTTC.

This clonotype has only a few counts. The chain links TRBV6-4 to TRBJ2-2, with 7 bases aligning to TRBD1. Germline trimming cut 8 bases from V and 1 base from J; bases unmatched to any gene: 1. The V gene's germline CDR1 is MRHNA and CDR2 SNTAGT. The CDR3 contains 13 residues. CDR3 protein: CASGDRNTGELFF. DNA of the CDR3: TGTGCCAGCGGGGACAGGAACACCGGGGAGCTGTTTTTT.

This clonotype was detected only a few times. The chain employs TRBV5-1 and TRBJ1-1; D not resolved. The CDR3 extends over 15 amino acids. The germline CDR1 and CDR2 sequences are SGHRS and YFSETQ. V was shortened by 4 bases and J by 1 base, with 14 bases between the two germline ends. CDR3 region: CASSVAPSENTEAFF. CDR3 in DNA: TGCGCCAGCAGCGTTGCCCCTTCGGAGAACACTGAAGCTTTCTTT.

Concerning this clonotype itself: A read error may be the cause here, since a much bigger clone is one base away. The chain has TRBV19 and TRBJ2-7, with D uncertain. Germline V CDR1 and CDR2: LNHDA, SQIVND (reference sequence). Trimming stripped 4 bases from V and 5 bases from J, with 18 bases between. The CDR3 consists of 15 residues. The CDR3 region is CASSTSGGPLHEQYF. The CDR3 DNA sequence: TGTGCCAGTAGTACGTCCGGCGGACCGCTCCACGAGCAGTACTTC.

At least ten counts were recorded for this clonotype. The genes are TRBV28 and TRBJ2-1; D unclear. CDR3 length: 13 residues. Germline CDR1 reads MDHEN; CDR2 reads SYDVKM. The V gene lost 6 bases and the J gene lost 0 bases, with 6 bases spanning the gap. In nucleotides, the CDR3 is TGTGCCAGCAGACCCAGCTCCTACAATGAGCAGTTCTTC. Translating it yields CASRPSSYNEQFF.

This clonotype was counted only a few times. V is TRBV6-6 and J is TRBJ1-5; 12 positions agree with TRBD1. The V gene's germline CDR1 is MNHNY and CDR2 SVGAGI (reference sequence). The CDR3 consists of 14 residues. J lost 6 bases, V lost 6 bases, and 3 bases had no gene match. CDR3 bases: TGTGCCAGCAGGGGACAGGGGGCGCGTCAGCCCCAGCATTTT. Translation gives CASRGQGARQPQHF.

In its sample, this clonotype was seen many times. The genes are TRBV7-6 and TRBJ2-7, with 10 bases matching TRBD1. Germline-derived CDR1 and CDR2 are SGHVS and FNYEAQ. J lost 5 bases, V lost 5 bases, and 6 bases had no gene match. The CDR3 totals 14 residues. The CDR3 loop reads CASSPGTGADEQYF. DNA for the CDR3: TGTGCCAGCAGCCCAGGGACAGGGGCCGACGAGCAGTACTTC.

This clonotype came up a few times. The CDR3 here is CASSPSHWGPQHF. CDR3 nucleotide sequence: TGTGCCAGCAGTCCTTCACATTGGGGGCCCCAGCATTTT. The chain links TRBV28 to TRBJ1-5; D is undetermined. Germline lookup yields CDR1 MDHEN and CDR2 SYDVKM. The CDR3 is made up of 13 amino acids. Trimming removed 5 bases from V and 9 bases from J, with 14 bases in between.

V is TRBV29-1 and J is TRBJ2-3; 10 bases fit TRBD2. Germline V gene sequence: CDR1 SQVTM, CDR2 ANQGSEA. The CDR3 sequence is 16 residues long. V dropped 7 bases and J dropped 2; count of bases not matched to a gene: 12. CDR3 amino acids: CSADPPGLANTDTQYF. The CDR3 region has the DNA TGCAGCGCCGACCCCCCGGGACTAGCGAACACAGATACGCAGTATTTT.